Shown below are 17 T cell receptor beta chains from a single sample sequenced in a study of cytomegalovirus exposure and HLA in healthy donors. Amplification used 60 Vbeta primers and 13 Jbeta primers. TCRdb's copy holds only in-frame clones and misses some; the assay was immunoSEQ multiplex PCR. The repertoire has some 100,000 clones, approximately 84% of them found once; the top ten carry roughly 2%. The sample was PBMCs. These receptors originate from a man aged 18 to 29 in good health and CMV-seronegative.

The rearrangement links TRBV11-2 to TRBJ2-7, with D perhaps matching TRBD1 (5 bases). Germline CDR1 SGHAT, CDR2 FQNNGV. V was cut by 1 base and J by 3 bases, with 7 bases left in between. The CDR3 covers 13 residues. Here the CDR3 reads CASSLGGSYEQYF. The CDR3 DNA reads TGTGCCAGCAGCTTAGGGGGCAGCTACGAGCAGTACTTC.

This chain joins TRBV28 and TRBJ2-7; TRBD1 aligns across 8 bases. The CDR3 consists of 16 residues. The trim removed 5 bases at V and 6 bases at J, leaving 15 bases unmatched. Germline values: CDR1 MDHEN, CDR2 SYDVKM. The chain's CDR3 is CASSRRTGTGGGEQYF. The CDR3 nucleotides read TGTGCCAGCAGTCGCCGAACCGGGACAGGAGGTGGCGAGCAGTACTTC.

V is TRBV19 and J is TRBJ1-1; 8 nucleotides agree with TRBD1. CDR1 and CDR2 (germline): LNHDA, SQIVND (reference sequence). V lost 7 bases to trimming and J lost 4 bases; unmatched junction nucleotides: 11. The CDR3 extends over 15 amino acids. Here the CDR3 DNA reads TGTGCCAGTATTTCGACAGGGGCTCGGGCCACTGAAGCTTTCTTT. Protein product: CASISTGARATEAFF.

CDR3 protein: CASSGDRVRGQETQYF. In DNA form, the CDR3 reads TGTGCCAGCAGCGGGGACAGGGTGAGGGGCCAAGAGACCCAGTACTTC. This chain joins TRBV2 and TRBJ2-5; TRBD1 agrees at 9 bases. The germline CDR1 and CDR2 sequences are SNHLY and FYNNEI. The V and J ends lost 6 bases and 1 base, in that order; junction bases with no gene match: 9. The length of the CDR3 is 16 residues.

This rearrangement joins TRBV28 to TRBJ1-2, with D possibly TRBD1 on 6 matching bases. Between the trimmed V and J ends, which lost 6 bases and 3 bases, there was a span of 14 bases. Germline CDR1 is MDHEN and CDR2 is SYDVKM. The CDR3 is made up of 14 amino acids. CDR3 residues: CASRPHRVDYGYTF. DNA of the CDR3: TGTGCCAGCAGACCCCACAGGGTCGACTATGGCTACACCTTC.

By frequency in the sample, this clone is medium-sized. The chain is built from TRBV27 and TRBJ2-3, with 9 positions matching TRBD2. Germline CDR1 reads MNHEY; CDR2 reads SMNVEV (reference sequence). This CDR3 is built from 16 residues. Trimming at V came to 8 bases and at J to 4 bases, leaving 13 bases not matched to a gene. CDR3 DNA: TGTGCCAGCGGTGTTTTGGGCGGGAGGGGATCAGATACGCAGTATTTT. This gives the protein CASGVLGGRGSDTQYF.

V usage is TRBV29-1 and J usage is TRBJ1-2; D not certain. This CDR3 contains 12 residues. Trimming cost V 6 bases and J 3 bases, with 11 bases left between them. Germline loops: CDR1 SQVTM, CDR2 ANQGSEA. The CDR3 bases are TGCAGCGTAATTCCGGGAGACTATGGCTACACCTTC. Its protein is CSVIPGDYGYTF.

This clone appeared once. The chain is built from TRBV6-1 and TRBJ2-7, with 8 positions matching TRBD1. V dropped 3 bases and J dropped 0; count of bases not matched to a gene: 4. CDR3 size: 15 residues. Germline values: CDR1 MNHNS, CDR2 SASEGT. CDR3 protein: CASSEWTGSSYEQYF. CDR3 bases: TGTGCCAGCAGTGAGTGGACAGGGAGCTCCTACGAGCAGTACTTC.

This clone was counted only a few times. V is TRBV6-4 and J is TRBJ2-3, with TRBD2 identical over 8 bases. The CDR3 sequence is 14 residues long. Germline V gene sequence: CDR1 MRHNA, CDR2 SNTAGT. V was clipped by 4 bases and J by 2 bases; unmatched bases: 2. The CDR3 reads CASSVAGNTDTQYF. DNA for the CDR3: TGTGCCAGCAGTGTAGCGGGAAACACAGATACGCAGTATTTT.

The gene calls are TRBV10-1 and TRBJ2-5; 7 bases are shared with TRBD1. CDR3 length equals 16 residues. The junction had 8 bases not matched to a gene; V was cut back by 4 bases and J by 0 bases. The V gene's germline CDR1 is WNHNN and CDR2 SYGVQD (reference sequence). The CDR3 bases are TGCGCCAGCAGTGGGGGACAGTTAACGTACCAAGAGACCCAGTACTTC. This sequence encodes CASSGGQLTYQETQYF.

V and J are TRBV19 and TRBJ1-2; no reliable D call. Germline CDR1 reads LNHDA; CDR2 reads SQIVND (reference sequence). V was pared by 7 bases and J by 0 bases, with 6 bases between. This CDR3 has 12 residues. CDR3 in amino acids: CASIQANYGYTF. The CDR3 nucleotides read TGTGCCAGTATACAAGCTAACTATGGCTACACCTTC.

The chain has TRBV9 and TRBJ1-1; the D gene is possibly TRBD1 (6 bases). Trimming removed 0 bases from V and 3 bases from J, with 24 bases in between. There are 19 residues in the CDR3. In germline, CDR1 is SGDLS, CDR2 YYNGEE. The CDR3 sequence is CASSVGVGRGGARDTEAFF. The CDR3 nucleotides are TGTGCCAGCAGCGTAGGGGTAGGGAGAGGGGGGGCGCGAGACACTGAAGCTTTCTTT. Combining the CDR3 with reference TRBV9 and TRBJ1-1 gives the whole variable domain DSGVTQTPKHLITATGQRVTLRCSPRSGDLSVYWYQQSLDQGLQFLIQYYNGEERAKGNILERFSAQQFPDLHSELNLSSLELGDSALYFCASSVGVGRGGARDTEAFFGQGTRLTVV.

This chain joins TRBV6-5 and TRBJ1-2, with 8 bases fitting TRBD1. From germline, CDR1 is MNHEY and CDR2 SVGAGI. V trimming: 7 bases; J trimming: 5 bases; junction bases outside the gene matches: 6. CDR3 length: 13 amino acids. Written as DNA, the CDR3 is TGTGCCAGCAAGACGACAGGGGTTTATGGCTACACCTTC. It specifies CASKTTGVYGYTF.

This chain connects TRBV15 to TRBJ2-7, with D hard to call. The CDR3 is 12 residues long. The germline V gene has CDR1 LNHNV and CDR2 YYDKDF (reference sequence). V was shortened by 3 bases and J by 6 bases, with 9 bases between the two germline ends. This CDR3 reads CATSSPPGEQYF. The CDR3 nucleotides are TGTGCCACCAGCAGTCCCCCCGGCGAGCAGTACTTC.

In this sample, this clone turned up once. J is TRBJ1-1 and V is TRBV6-1; D ambiguous. V was cut by 7 bases and J by 1 base, with 7 bases left in between. The germline V gene has CDR1 MNHNS and CDR2 SASEGT. The CDR3 contains 12 residues. DNA of the CDR3: TGTGCCAGCACCGAGGGGAACACTGAAGCTTTCTTT. It codes for CASTEGNTEAFF.

This rearrangement joins TRBV9 to TRBJ2-6, with TRBD1 identical over 7 bases. CDR3 length: 15 residues. The J segment lost 2 bases and the V segment lost 4 bases, leaving 3 bases of the junction unmatched. The germline gives CDR1 SGDLS, CDR2 YYNGEE. For the CDR3, the DNA is TGTGCCAGCAGCCCCACAGGGGCTGGGGCCAACGTCCTGACTTTC. Amino acids: CASSPTGAGANVLTF.

The rearrangement uses TRBV15 and TRBJ1-2; D possibly corresponds to TRBD1 (5 bases). Trimming left V 5 bases short and J 6 bases short, with 16 bases between. The CDR3 sequence is 14 residues long. The germline gives CDR1 LNHNV, CDR2 YYDKDF (reference sequence). CDR3: CATSPRSGVHGYTF. The DNA for the CDR3 is TGTGCCACCAGCCCTAGGTCGGGGGTCCATGGCTACACCTTC.